A single T cell receptor (beta chain) is shown here with its context. Original processing notes: Estimation of nucleated cell counts relied on the amplification of reference gene primers. Only in-frame clones appear in the TCRdb table, and some are missing; sequencing was by immunoSEQ multiplex PCR. That table supplies the V and J calls and clone size; D and trimming were determined from the DNA. Here the sample spans 65,000 to 95,000 clones, just under 85% being singletons. This record comes from a study of blood T cell repertoires in COVID-19. CDR1 and CDR2 (germline): MNHEY, SMNVEV (reference sequence). This CDR3 comprises 16 residues. Trimming removed 0 bases from V and 7 bases from J; junction bases left unmatched: 7.

V and J are TRBV27 and TRBJ2-5, with TRBD1 matching 11 bases. The specimen was peripheral blood. This TCR was recovered from a man at least 80 years old with active or convalescent COVID-19. As DNA, the CDR3 is TGTGCCAGCAGTTTATCGGGGACAGGGGGACATGCGACCCAGTACTTC. This translates into CASSLSGTGGHATQYF.